Presented here are 25 T cell receptor beta chains from one specimen sequenced in a study of PD-1 blockade in classical Hodgkin lymphoma. Data came from immunoSEQ multiplex PCR; TCRdb stores just in-frame clones and leaves some out. The table lists approximately 20,000 clones, approximately 80% of them singletons. The time point was: cycle 4 day 1 (C4D1), after more than 5 weeks of nivolumab. Every patient relapsed after autologous stem cell transplantation, and brentuximab vedotin exposure varied. The specimen was peripheral blood mononuclear cells (PBMCs), collected before the fourth cycle of nivolumab. The receptors were gathered from a human donor with classical Hodgkin lymphoma.

The chain has TRBV16 and TRBJ2-7; weak D call: TRBD1 (5 bases). The CDR3 has 15 amino acids. V was shortened by 2 bases and J by 3 bases, with 14 bases between the two germline ends. CDR1 and CDR2 from the germline V gene are KGHSY and FQNENV. The CDR3 region has the DNA TGTGCCAGCAGCCAACGTCGAGGTCAGGGCTACGAGCAGTACTTC. This gives the protein CASSQRRGQGYEQYF.

The chain is built from TRBV2 and TRBJ1-4, with D possibly matching TRBD1 (5 bases). The CDR3 is made up of 14 amino acids. The germline CDR1 and CDR2 sequences are SNHLY and FYNNEI. V lost 4 bases, J lost 8 bases, and 14 bases lay in between. The CDR3 loop is CASSAQGGGEKLFF. DNA of the CDR3: TGTGCCAGCAGTGCCCAGGGCGGAGGCGAAAAACTGTTTTTT.

The rearrangement links TRBV28 to TRBJ2-5; 7 bases fit TRBD1. With 2 bases clipped from V and 5 bases from J, the junction kept 29 bases outside the gene matches. The CDR3 is made up of 22 amino acids. Germline CDR1 and CDR2: MDHEN and SYDVKM. DNA for the CDR3: TGTGCCAGCAGTTTACCCGCTCTCACCGGGACAGTCGTAACCCGTACTGCGGAGACCCAGTACTTC. Translating gives CASSLPALTGTVVTRTAETQYF.

The chain employs TRBV30 and TRBJ2-5; a weak D match, TRBD2 (5 bases). The V end lost 2 bases, the J end lost 4 bases, and 8 bases lay between the germline ends. CDR3 size: 12 residues. From germline, CDR1 is GTSNPN and CDR2 SVGIG (reference sequence). The CDR3 spells CAWSLGRETQYF. CDR3 bases: TGTGCCTGGAGTTTAGGGAGAGAGACCCAGTACTTC.

The chain is built from TRBV14 and TRBJ1-1, with TRBD1 matching over 7 bases. The CDR3 contains 17 residues. CDR1 is SGHDN, CDR2 FVKESK, per germline. J lost 0 bases, V lost 1 base, and 8 bases had no gene match. CDR3 sequence: CASSQGLGTVMNTEAFF. The CDR3 nucleotides are TGTGCCAGCAGCCAAGGTCTTGGGACAGTGATGAACACTGAAGCTTTCTTT. Using reference TRBV14 and TRBJ1-1 for the parts outside the CDR3, the full variable domain is EAGVTQFPSHSVIEKGQTVTLRCDPISGHDNLYWYRRVMGKEIKFLLHFVKESKQDESGMPNNRFLAERTGGTYSTLKVQPAELEDSGVYFCASSQGLGTVMNTEAFFGQGTRLTVV.

The chain links TRBV28 to TRBJ1-6; weak D call: TRBD1 (5 bases). V was shortened by 6 bases and J by 9 bases, with 15 bases between the two germline ends. Germline CDR1 MDHEN, CDR2 SYDVKM. CDR3 length equals 14 residues. CDR3 sequence: CASSAGLGGSPLHF. CDR3 nucleotide sequence: TGTGCCAGCAGCGCCGGACTTGGGGGTTCACCCCTCCACTTT.

This chain joins TRBV7-6 and TRBJ1-3; D might be TRBD1 (6 bases). Trimming removed 4 bases from V and 0 bases from J, with 16 bases in between. The CDR3 runs 17 residues. CDR1 is SGHVS and CDR2 is FNYEAQ in the germline V gene. The CDR3 loop reads CASSSKTPTGSGNTIYF. The CDR3 region has the DNA TGTGCCAGCAGCTCAAAGACACCGACAGGCTCTGGAAACACCATATATTTT.

The V call is TRBV5-4, the J call TRBJ2-3; 11 nucleotides match TRBD1. The CDR3 length is 15 residues. The V and J ends lost 2 bases and 4 bases, in that order; junction bases with no gene match: 3. Germline values: CDR1 SGHNT, CDR2 YYREEE (reference sequence). The CDR3: CASSFGTGGPDTQYF. CDR3 in DNA: TGTGCCAGCAGCTTCGGGACAGGGGGACCAGATACGCAGTATTTT.

This clone was seen a handful of times. The chain carries TRBV5-1 and TRBJ2-2, with D hard to call. The CDR3 runs 11 residues. Germline loops: CDR1 SGHRS, CDR2 YFSETQ. The V and J ends lost 6 bases and 7 bases respectively, with 7 bases between them. CDR3 amino acids: CASNLGGELFF. CDR3 DNA: TGCGCCAGCAACTTAGGCGGGGAGCTGTTTTTT.

The rearrangement links TRBV7-8 to TRBJ1-6; D uncertain. V gave up 1 base and J gave up 6 bases, with 13 bases separating them. In germline, CDR1 is SGHVS, CDR2 FQNEAQ. This CDR3 is built from 16 residues. The CDR3, as DNA: TGTGCCAGCAGCTTAGTCGGCGCGGAGAGTAATTCACCCCTCCACTTT. Its protein product is CASSLVGAESNSPLHF.

The gene calls are TRBV5-6 and TRBJ1-1; D is ambiguous. CDR1 and CDR2 (germline): SGHDT, YYEEEE. The CDR3 has 14 amino acids. V lost 2 bases and J 1 base, leaving 9 bases between the germline ends. CDR3 in amino acids: CASSLPASNTEAFF. Written as DNA, the CDR3 is TGTGCCAGCAGCTTACCGGCCTCGAACACTGAAGCTTTCTTT.

In its sample, this clone ranks as medium-sized. This rearrangement joins TRBV5-6 to TRBJ2-7; D may be TRBD2 (6 bases). Per germline, CDR1 SGHDT and CDR2 YYEEEE. The CDR3 spans 12 residues. Deletions cut 3 bases from V and 6 bases from J, with 10 bases between. The CDR3 region is CASSWGLGEQYF. The CDR3 DNA reads TGTGCCAGCAGCTGGGGACTGGGCGAGCAGTACTTC.

This chain joins TRBV7-2 and TRBJ2-1; 7 bases match TRBD2. From germline, CDR1 is SGHTA and CDR2 FQGNSA. V trimming: 1 base; J trimming: 6 bases; junction bases outside the gene matches: 6. The CDR3 has 15 residues. CDR3 in amino acids: CASSLGLAASNEQFF. In DNA, the CDR3 is TGTGCCAGCAGCTTAGGCCTAGCGGCCTCCAATGAGCAGTTCTTC.

This chain joins TRBV6-4 and TRBJ2-2; D gene unclear. CDR1 MRHNA and CDR2 SNTAGT come from the germline V gene. The CDR3 covers 12 residues. The V gene lost 0 bases and the J gene lost 7 bases, with 3 bases spanning the gap. The CDR3 here is CASSDSFGELFF. The DNA of the CDR3 is TGTGCCAGCAGTGACTCTTTCGGGGAGCTGTTTTTT.

This sequence joins TRBV6-6 and TRBJ1-2; maybe TRBD1 (5 bases). V lost 2 bases, J lost 5 bases, and 9 bases lay in between. This CDR3 comprises 13 residues. The germline CDR1 and CDR2 sequences are MNHNY and SVGAGI (reference sequence). CDR3 sequence reads: CASSYGGKYGYTF. The CDR3 DNA reads as TGTGCCAGCAGTTACGGGGGAAAATATGGCTACACCTTC.

This clone was seen a few times. The V gene is TRBV11-2, the J gene TRBJ1-2, with D perhaps matching TRBD1 (5 bases). Trimming pared 5 bases from V and 9 bases from J, leaving 19 bases between. Germline values: CDR1 SGHAT, CDR2 FQNNGV. The CDR3 runs to 14 residues. CDR3 bases: TGTGCCAGCAGCCCAGTCGTCGGGAGGGGAAGCTACACCTTC. It translates to CASSPVVGRGSYTF.

This chain connects TRBV6-5 to TRBJ1-6, with TRBD1 matching over 9 bases. This CDR3 is built from 14 residues. V trimming: 6 bases; J trimming: 6 bases; junction bases outside the gene matches: 3. Per the germline V gene, CDR1 is MNHEY and CDR2 is SVGAGI. CDR3 sequence (DNA): TGTGCCAGCAGGGTGACAGGGGGTAATTCACCCCTCCACTTT. It translates to CASRVTGGNSPLHF.

In its sample, this clone is large. The rearrangement links TRBV7-9 to TRBJ1-5; D unresolved. This CDR3 is built from 14 residues. Trimming removed 0 bases from V and 3 bases from J, with 6 bases in between. Germline CDR1 reads SEHNR; CDR2 reads FQNEAQ (reference sequence). The CDR3 nucleotides are TGTGCCAGCAGCTTAGCAGGTTTCAATCAGCCCCAGCATTTT. This codes for CASSLAGFNQPQHF.

This clone showed up just a few times. The chain combines TRBV19 with TRBJ1-5; D is unclear. CDR3 length equals 13 residues. CDR1 is LNHDA and CDR2 is SQIVND in the germline V gene (reference sequence). Trimming removed 6 bases from V and 1 base from J, with 7 bases in between. The CDR3 DNA is TGTGCCAGTAGCCATACGAGCAATCAGCCCCAGCATTTT. This translates into CASSHTSNQPQHF.

The DNA for the CDR3 is TGTGCCAGCAGCTCCCACAGGGGACCCCACTCCTACAATGAGCAGTTCTTC. This encodes CASSSHRGPHSYNEQFF. The chain is built from TRBV11-1 and TRBJ2-1; 7 bases agree with TRBD1. The CDR3 runs 17 residues. V shed 4 bases, J shed 0 bases, and the junction held 9 bases outside the gene matches. Germline loops: CDR1 SGHAT, CDR2 FQDESV (reference sequence). Filled out from reference TRBV11-1 and TRBJ2-1, the complete variable domain reads EAEVAQSPRYKITEKSQAVAFWCDPISGHATLYWYRQILGQGPELLVQFQDESVVDDSQLPKDRFSAERLKGVDSTLKIQPAELGDSAMYLCASSSHRGPHSYNEQFFGPGTRLTVL.

V and J are TRBV6-4 and TRBJ1-6, with TRBD1 matching 7 bases. The germline V gene encodes CDR1 MRHNA and CDR2 SNTAGT. Unmatched junction bases numbered 3, after V lost 7 bases and J lost 6 bases. This CDR3 has 13 residues. For the CDR3, the DNA is TGTGCCAGCAAACAGGGGACTAATTCACCCCTCCACTTT. Its protein is CASKQGTNSPLHF.

V is TRBV4-1 and J is TRBJ2-5; 11 bases are a match to TRBD2. This CDR3 is 18 amino acids long. CDR1 and CDR2 from the germline V gene are MGHRA and YSYEKL. The trim removed 1 base at V and 4 bases at J, leaving 11 bases unmatched. CDR3 coding DNA: TGCGCCAGCAGCCAAGGGTTACTAGCGGGAGTACGTGGAGAGACCCAGTACTTC. Its translation: CASSQGLLAGVRGETQYF.

This clone was found once. The chain carries TRBV28 and TRBJ1-5; D gene ambiguous. This CDR3 has 14 amino acids. Between the trimmed V and J ends, which lost 2 bases and 3 bases, there was a span of 8 bases. The germline V gene has CDR1 MDHEN and CDR2 SYDVKM. The CDR3 protein is CASSLGLINQPQHF. In DNA form, the CDR3 reads TGTGCCAGCAGTTTAGGACTGATCAATCAGCCCCAGCATTTT.

This chain connects TRBV28 to TRBJ2-3, with a possible D match to TRBD2 (5 bases). The CDR3 has 17 amino acids. Germline lookup yields CDR1 MDHEN and CDR2 SYDVKM. Trimming shortened V by 3 bases and J by 0 bases, and 16 bases separated the two germline ends. The CDR3, as DNA: TGTGCCAGCAGTTTCGAGAGGGAGACTACCAGCACAGATACGCAGTATTTT. Protein product: CASSFERETTSTDTQYF.

The gene calls are TRBV4-1 and TRBJ1-2; no reliable D call. CDR1 is MGHRA and CDR2 is YSYEKL in the germline V gene. V lost 4 bases and J lost 3, with 18 bases in between. The CDR3 length is 16 residues. In DNA, the CDR3 is TGCGCCAGCAGCCCCCGTGCGGTGTTGAGTCACTATGGCTACACCTTC. Protein: CASSPRAVLSHYGYTF.